The 24 T cell receptor beta chains in this list originate from one sample, sequenced in a study of blood T cell repertoires in COVID-19. The data were produced by immunoSEQ multiplex PCR, yet TCRdb's version contains in-frame clones alone and is incomplete. The sample shows around 300,000 clones, 70% to 90% of them seen only once. Sequenced input: peripheral blood. The receptors shown here come from a woman between 65 and 79 years old with COVID-19, enrolled during active disease.

The V gene is TRBV5-6, the J gene TRBJ2-7, with 8 bases aligning to TRBD2. This CDR3 has 14 amino acids. V dropped 5 bases and J dropped 2; count of bases not matched to a gene: 6. Germline CDR1 reads SGHDT; CDR2 reads YYEEEE. This CDR3 is CASSPGLGAYEQYF. The CDR3 bases are TGTGCCAGCAGTCCGGGACTAGGAGCCTACGAGCAGTACTTC. The whole variable domain, filled in from reference TRBV5-6 and TRBJ2-7, reads DAGVTQSPTHLIKTRGQQVTLRCSPKSGHDTVSWYQQALGQGPQFIFQYYEEEERQRGNFPDRFSGHQFPNYSSELNVNALLLGDSALYLCASSPGLGAYEQYFGPGTRLTVT.

This rearrangement joins TRBV24-1 to TRBJ1-1; D is unresolved. Germline values: CDR1 KGHDR, CDR2 SFDVKD. This CDR3 has 13 amino acids. Deletions cut 3 bases from V and 7 bases from J, with 11 bases between. The CDR3 bases are TGTGCCACCAGTGATATAGCGTGGGGTGAAGCTTTCTTT. It translates to CATSDIAWGEAFF.

The rearrangement links TRBV6-2 or TRBV6-3 to TRBJ2-1; possible D gene TRBD2, 6 bases. Trimming left V 2 bases short and J 10 bases short, with 12 bases between. CDR3 length: 13 residues. CDR1 is MNHEY and CDR2 is SVGEGT in the germline V gene. The CDR3, as DNA: TGTGCCAGCAGTTACGGGGGGTTTGGAGAGCAGTTCTTC. Translated: CASSYGGFGEQFF.

The rearrangement uses TRBV7-8 and TRBJ2-7; possibly TRBD1 for D (6 bases). Looked up from germline, CDR1 is SGHVS and CDR2 is FQNEAQ. The CDR3 sequence is 14 residues long. Between the trimmed V and J ends, which lost 1 base and 5 bases, there was a span of 12 bases. The CDR3: CASSLVQGSHEQYF. The DNA of the CDR3 is TGTGCCAGCAGCTTAGTACAGGGATCCCACGAGCAGTACTTC.

The CDR3: CASSGTGKVGTEAFF. CDR3 DNA sequence: TGTGCCAGTAGCGGGACAGGGAAAGTAGGAACTGAAGCTTTCTTT. This rearrangement joins TRBV19 to TRBJ1-1; 9 nucleotides match TRBD1. CDR1 and CDR2 from the germline V gene are LNHDA and SQIVND (reference sequence). Unmatched junction bases numbered 10, after V lost 6 bases and J lost 5 bases. The CDR3 consists of 15 residues.

The gene calls are TRBV24-1 and TRBJ1-5; D remains unclear. Germline CDR1 KGHDR, CDR2 SFDVKD. Between the trimmed V and J ends, which lost 4 bases and 7 bases, there was a span of 7 bases. The CDR3 extends over 12 amino acids. CDR3 residues: CATSEGAQPQHF. The DNA for the CDR3 is TGTGCCACCAGTGAGGGAGCGCAGCCCCAGCATTTT.

The chain combines TRBV6-5 with TRBJ2-1; the D is unclear. V dropped 4 bases and J dropped 0 bases, with 13 bases sitting between them. Germline-derived CDR1 and CDR2 are MNHEY and SVGAGI. The CDR3 loop spans 16 amino acids. The DNA for the CDR3 is TGTGCCAGCAGTTTTAGTGCCAACCCCTCCTACAATGAGCAGTTCTTC. As protein: CASSFSANPSYNEQFF.

This clone was seen repeatedly, ten times or more. V gene TRBV7-6 combines with J gene TRBJ1-5; D gene uncertain. Germline V lookup: CDR1 SGHVS, CDR2 FNYEAQ. The V and J ends lost 1 base and 10 bases respectively, with 11 bases between them. There are 13 residues in the CDR3. CDR3 sequence (DNA): TGTGCCAGCAGCTTAGGAGTTCTAGCCCCCCAGCATTTT. Translation: CASSLGVLAPQHF.

This sequence joins TRBV6-5 and TRBJ2-1; a weak D match, TRBD2 (6 bases). V dropped 4 bases and J dropped 3 bases, with 13 bases sitting between them. Germline CDR1 reads MNHEY; CDR2 reads SVGAGI. The CDR3 extends over 15 amino acids. In DNA form, the CDR3 reads TGTGCCAGCAGTTCAAGGGCTAGCGACTACAATGAGCAGTTCTTC. Translated, it gives CASSSRASDYNEQFF.

This chain connects TRBV12-2 to TRBJ2-3; the D call in the table, TRBD2, was not verified against the DNA. TRBV12-2 is listed as a pseudogene. The CDR3 sequence is 16 residues long. CDR3 region: CASRLSPAGGTDTQYF. The CDR3 DNA follows: TGTGCAAGTCGCTTAAGCCCAGCGGGGGGCACAGATACGCAGTATTTT.

The count of this clone is one. V is TRBV2 and J is TRBJ2-3; 9 positions agree with TRBD2. In germline, CDR1 is SNHLY, CDR2 FYNNEI. V gave up 7 bases and J gave up 1 base; unmatched junction bases: 3. The length of the CDR3 is 14 residues. The CDR3 region has the DNA TGTGCCAGCAATCGACTAGCGGGCACAGATACGCAGTATTTT. Protein product: CASNRLAGTDTQYF.

This chain joins TRBV6-4 and TRBJ1-1, with TRBD1 as a possible D gene (5 bases). Trimming took 4 bases from V and 1 from J, leaving 7 bases between them. This CDR3 is 13 amino acids long. CDR1 and CDR2 from the germline V gene are MRHNA and SNTAGT. The CDR3 nucleotides are TGTGCCAGCAGTGGACAGCCGAACACTGAAGCTTTCTTT. Its protein product is CASSGQPNTEAFF.

This clone was picked up one time. The chain is built from TRBV6-5 and TRBJ2-7; 12 bases agree with TRBD2. The ends lost 8 bases at V and 3 bases at J; junction bases unmatched: 8. Germline V lookup: CDR1 MNHEY, CDR2 SVGAGI. The CDR3 consists of 15 residues. The CDR3 DNA sequence: TGTGCCAGCTGCCTGACTAGCGGGGGTAACTACGAGCAGTACTTC. Its protein product is CASCLTSGGNYEQYF.

The chain combines TRBV9 with TRBJ1-4, with 12 bases fitting TRBD1. J was trimmed by 8 bases and V by 0 bases; bases with no gene match: 5. This CDR3 spans 16 amino acids. CDR1 and CDR2 (germline): SGDLS, YYNGEE. This CDR3 is CASSVGDRGREEKLFF. CDR3 DNA sequence: TGTGCCAGCAGCGTAGGGGACAGGGGGCGAGAGGAAAAACTGTTTTTT. Complete variable domain (other parts from reference TRBV9 and TRBJ1-4): DSGVTQTPKHLITATGQRVTLRCSPRSGDLSVYWYQQSLDQGLQFLIQYYNGEERAKGNILERFSAQQFPDLHSELNLSSLELGDSALYFCASSVGDRGREEKLFFGSGTQLSVL.

This clone was seen a single time. The sample carries other DNA sequences with the same CDR3. V usage is TRBV18 and J usage is TRBJ2-3; D is unclear. Germline V gives CDR1 KGHSH, CDR2 LQKENI. The CDR3 is 14 amino acids. V shed 0 bases and J shed 2 bases, with 6 bases lying between them. CDR3 DNA: TGTGCCAGCTCACCACCTTCCCTCACAGATACGCAGTATTTT. As protein: CASSPPSLTDTQYF.

Concerning this clone itself: This CDR3 is also generated by other DNA sequences in the sample. V is TRBV12-3 or TRBV12-4 and J is TRBJ1-2; D perhaps matches TRBD1 (6 bases). The CDR3 loop spans 13 amino acids. Trimming removed 2 bases from V and 2 bases from J, with 6 bases in between. The CDR3 nucleotides are TGTGCCAGCAGTTTACAGGGGAACTATGGCTACACCTTC. Protein: CASSLQGNYGYTF.

This chain uses TRBV3-1 (or the pseudogene TRBV3-2) with TRBJ1-1, with TRBD1 as a possible D gene (6 bases). The germline gives CDR1 LGHDT, CDR2 YNNKEL (reference sequence). Trimming stripped 4 bases from V and 0 bases from J, with 9 bases between. The length of the CDR3 is 14 residues. Written as DNA, the CDR3 is TGTGCCAGCAGCCGGGGGCAAGTGAACACTGAAGCTTTCTTT. It encodes CASSRGQVNTEAFF.

This clone was detected only a few times. The CDR3 DNA reads TGTGCCAGCAGCGCGGGGGTGGGGACAGGGGATGGCTATGGCTACACCTTC. It encodes CASSAGVGTGDGYGYTF. The chain employs TRBV9 and TRBJ1-2; 10 bases match TRBD1. Germline assignment: CDR1 SGDLS and CDR2 YYNGEE. This CDR3 region has 17 residues. The junction had 12 bases not matched to a gene; V was cut back by 3 bases and J by 4 bases.

The CDR3 spells CASSLRGNLETQYF. CDR3 in DNA: TGTGCCAGCAGCTTAAGGGGGAACCTAGAGACCCAGTACTTC. This rearrangement joins TRBV7-2 to TRBJ2-5; D may be TRBD1 (6 bases). Germline V gene sequence: CDR1 SGHTA, CDR2 FQGNSA. The V and J ends lost 2 bases and 4 bases respectively, with 11 bases between them. The CDR3 sequence is 14 residues long. Combining the CDR3 with reference TRBV7-2 and TRBJ2-5 gives the whole variable domain GAGVSQSPSNKVTEKGKDVELRCDPISGHTALYWYRQSLGQGLEFLIYFQGNSAPDKSGLPSDRFSAERTGGSVSTLTIQRTQQEDSAVYLCASSLRGNLETQYFGPGTRLLVL.

This chain links TRBV2 with TRBJ2-3, with TRBD1 matching 8 bases. Germline V gene sequence: CDR1 SNHLY, CDR2 FYNNEI. V shed 6 bases and J 4 bases; nucleotides not matched to a gene: 12. This CDR3 contains 16 residues. The CDR3 DNA follows: TGTGCCAGCAGAAGCACCGGGACAGGTAGGTCAGATACGCAGTATTTT. This sequence encodes CASRSTGTGRSDTQYF.

The V and J genes are TRBV28 and TRBJ2-7; tentatively, D is TRBD1 (5 bases). V was trimmed by 1 base and J by 9 bases, leaving 10 bases between them. This CDR3 contains 12 residues. Per germline, CDR1 MDHEN and CDR2 SYDVKM. In DNA, the CDR3 is TGTGCCAGCAGTTTATCCAGGGAAGGGCAGTACTTC. It codes for CASSLSREGQYF.

As for this clone: The DNA is left out, because the CDR3 cannot be placed on it with certainty; the CDR3 is given as TCRdb lists it. The genes are TRBV21-1 and TRBJ2-3; the table gives TRBD1 as D, unverified against the DNA. TRBV21-1 is flagged as a pseudogene. The CDR3 is 16 amino acids in total, end residues counted. This chain's CDR3 is CASSKAWGQGADTQYF.

The gene calls are TRBV19 and TRBJ1-1; 8 nucleotides match TRBD1. The germline CDR1 and CDR2 sequences are LNHDA and SQIVND (reference sequence). Trimming cost V 5 bases and J 7 bases; bases outside gene matches: 15. The CDR3 is made up of 16 amino acids. This CDR3 is CASSPDRGIWKGEAFF. The CDR3 nucleotides are TGTGCCAGTAGTCCTGACAGGGGAATATGGAAGGGTGAAGCTTTCTTT.

The chain employs TRBV28 and TRBJ1-5; 9 bases agree with TRBD1. V gave up 4 bases and J gave up 2 bases; unmatched junction bases: 6. The CDR3 loop spans 16 amino acids. The germline CDR1 and CDR2 sequences are MDHEN and SYDVKM. Here the CDR3 reads CASSSGQGRGNQPQHF. The CDR3, as DNA: TGTGCCAGCAGTTCAGGACAGGGGAGAGGCAATCAGCCCCAGCATTTT.